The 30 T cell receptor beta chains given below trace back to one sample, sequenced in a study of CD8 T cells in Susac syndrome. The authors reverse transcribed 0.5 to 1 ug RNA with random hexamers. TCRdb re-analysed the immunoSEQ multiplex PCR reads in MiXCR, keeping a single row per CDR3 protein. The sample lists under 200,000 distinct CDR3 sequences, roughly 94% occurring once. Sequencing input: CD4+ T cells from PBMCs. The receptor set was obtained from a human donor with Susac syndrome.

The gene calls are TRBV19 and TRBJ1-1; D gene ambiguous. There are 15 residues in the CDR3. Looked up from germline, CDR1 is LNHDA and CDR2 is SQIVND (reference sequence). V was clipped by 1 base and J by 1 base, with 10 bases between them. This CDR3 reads CASSIVVGKNTEAFF. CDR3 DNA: TGTGCCAGTAGTATAGTCGTAGGGAAGAACACTGAAGCTTTCTTT. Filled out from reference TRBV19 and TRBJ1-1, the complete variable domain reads DGGITQSPKYLFRKEGQNVTLSCEQNLNHDAMYWYRQDPGQGLRLIYYSQIVNDFQKGDIAEGYSVSREKKESFPLTVTSAQKNPTAFYLCASSIVVGKNTEAFFGQGTRLTVV.

CDR3 sequence: CASSQDIYRENYGYTF. Here the CDR3 DNA reads TGCGCCAGCAGCCAAGATATTTACAGGGAGAACTATGGCTACACCTTC. The genes are TRBV4-3 and TRBJ1-2; D is perhaps TRBD1 (6 bases). Looked up from germline, CDR1 is LGHNA and CDR2 is YSLEER. Trimming took 0 bases from V and 2 from J, leaving 13 bases between them. The CDR3 is 16 amino acids.

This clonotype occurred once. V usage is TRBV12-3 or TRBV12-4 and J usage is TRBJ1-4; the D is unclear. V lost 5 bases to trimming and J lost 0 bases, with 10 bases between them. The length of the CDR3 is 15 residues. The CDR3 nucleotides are TGTGCCAGCAGTCACAGAGGATCAACTAATGAAAAACTGTTTTTT. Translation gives CASSHRGSTNEKLFF.

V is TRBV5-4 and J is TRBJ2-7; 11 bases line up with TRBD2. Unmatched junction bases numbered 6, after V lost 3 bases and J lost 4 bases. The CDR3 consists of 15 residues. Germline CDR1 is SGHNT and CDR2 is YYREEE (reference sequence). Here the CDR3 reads CASSSKTSGGYEQYF. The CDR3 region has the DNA TGTGCCAGCAGCTCAAAAACTAGCGGGGGATACGAGCAGTACTTC.

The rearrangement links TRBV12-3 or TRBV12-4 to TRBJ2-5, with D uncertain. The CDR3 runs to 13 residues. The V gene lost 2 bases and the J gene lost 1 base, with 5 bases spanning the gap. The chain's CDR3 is CASSLKGQETQYF. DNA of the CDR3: TGTGCCAGCAGTTTAAAGGGCCAAGAGACCCAGTACTTC.

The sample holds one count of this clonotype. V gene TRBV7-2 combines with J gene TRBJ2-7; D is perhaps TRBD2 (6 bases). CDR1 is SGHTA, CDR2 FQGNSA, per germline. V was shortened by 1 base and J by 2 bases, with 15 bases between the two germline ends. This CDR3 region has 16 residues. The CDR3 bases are TGTGCCAGCAGCTTAGGGCTTCGCGGAGGGACCTACGAGCAGTACTTC. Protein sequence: CASSLGLRGGTYEQYF. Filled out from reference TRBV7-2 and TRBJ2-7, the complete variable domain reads GAGVSQSPSNKVTEKGKDVELRCDPISGHTALYWYRQSLGQGLEFLIYFQGNSAPDKSGLPSDRFSAERTGGSVSTLTIQRTQQEDSAVYLCASSLGLRGGTYEQYFGPGTRLTVT.

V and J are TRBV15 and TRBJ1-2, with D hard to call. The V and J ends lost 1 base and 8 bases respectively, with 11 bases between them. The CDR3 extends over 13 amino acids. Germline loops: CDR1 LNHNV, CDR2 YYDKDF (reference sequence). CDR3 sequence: CATSRARYSGYTF. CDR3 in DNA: TGTGCCACCAGCAGAGCCAGGTATAGCGGCTACACCTTC.

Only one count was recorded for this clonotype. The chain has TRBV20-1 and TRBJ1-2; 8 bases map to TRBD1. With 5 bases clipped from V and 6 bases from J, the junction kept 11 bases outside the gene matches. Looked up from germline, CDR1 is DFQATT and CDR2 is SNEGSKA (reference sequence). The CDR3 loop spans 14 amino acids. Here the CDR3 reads CSAAMPGGRNGYTF. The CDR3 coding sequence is TGCAGTGCTGCGATGCCAGGGGGCAGGAATGGCTACACCTTC.

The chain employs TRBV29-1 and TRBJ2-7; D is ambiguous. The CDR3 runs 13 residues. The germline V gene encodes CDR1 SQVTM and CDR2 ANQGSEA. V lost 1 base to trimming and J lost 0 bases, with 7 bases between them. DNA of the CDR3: TGCAGCGTTGAAGGAGTGGACTCCTACGAGCAGTACTTC. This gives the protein CSVEGVDSYEQYF.

The CDR3 DNA reads as TGTGCCAGTAGTATCGCGGGCAGGATTTCGGGTGGCTACACCTTC. Translation: CASSIAGRISGGYTF. The chain links TRBV19 to TRBJ1-2; D call uncertain. This CDR3 has 15 residues. CDR1 is LNHDA and CDR2 is SQIVND in the germline V gene (reference sequence). Between the trimmed V and J ends, which lost 3 bases and 7 bases, there was a span of 18 bases. Filled out from reference TRBV19 and TRBJ1-2, the complete variable domain reads DGGITQSPKYLFRKEGQNVTLSCEQNLNHDAMYWYRQDPGQGLRLIYYSQIVNDFQKGDIAEGYSVSREKKESFPLTVTSAQKNPTAFYLCASSIAGRISGGYTFGSGTRLTVV.

The CDR3: CASSEDRPETQYF. The CDR3 DNA reads TGTGCCAGCAGCGAAGACAGACCGGAGACCCAGTACTTC. The chain employs TRBV5-6 and TRBJ2-5; D is possibly TRBD1 (5 bases). The CDR3 spans 13 residues. Trimming shortened V by 4 bases and J by 5 bases, and 12 bases separated the two germline ends. Germline V gives CDR1 SGHDT, CDR2 YYEEEE.

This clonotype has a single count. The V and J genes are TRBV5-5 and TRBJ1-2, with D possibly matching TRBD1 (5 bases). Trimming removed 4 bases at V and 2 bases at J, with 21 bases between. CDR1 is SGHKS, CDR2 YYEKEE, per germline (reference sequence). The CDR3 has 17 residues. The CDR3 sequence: CASSPTLPGRRNYGYTF. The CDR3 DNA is TGTGCCAGCAGCCCGACCCTACCGGGACGGAGGAACTATGGCTACACCTTC.

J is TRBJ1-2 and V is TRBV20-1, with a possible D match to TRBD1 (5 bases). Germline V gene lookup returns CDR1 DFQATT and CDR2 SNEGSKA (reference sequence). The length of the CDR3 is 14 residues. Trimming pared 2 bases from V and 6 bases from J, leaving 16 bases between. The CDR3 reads CSARPTQGGDGYTF. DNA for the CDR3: TGCAGTGCTAGACCAACTCAGGGAGGAGATGGCTACACCTTC.

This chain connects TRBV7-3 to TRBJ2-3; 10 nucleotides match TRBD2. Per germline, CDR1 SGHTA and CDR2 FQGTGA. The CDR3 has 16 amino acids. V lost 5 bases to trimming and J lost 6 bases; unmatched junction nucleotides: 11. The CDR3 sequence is CASSISGGAIGDTQYF. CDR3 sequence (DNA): TGTGCCAGCAGCATCAGCGGGGGGGCCATTGGGGATACGCAGTATTTT. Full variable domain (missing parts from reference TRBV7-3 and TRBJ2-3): GAGVSQTPSNKVTEKGKYVELRCDPISGHTALYWYRQSLGQGPEFLIYFQGTGAADDSGLPNDRFFAVRPEGSVSTLKIQRTERGDSAVYLCASSISGGAIGDTQYFGPGTRLTVL.

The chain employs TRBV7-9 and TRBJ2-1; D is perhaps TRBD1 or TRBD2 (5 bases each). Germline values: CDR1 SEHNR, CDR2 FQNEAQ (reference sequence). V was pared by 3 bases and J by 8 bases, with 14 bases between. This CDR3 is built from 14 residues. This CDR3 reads CASSFRGGSHEQFF. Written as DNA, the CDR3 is TGTGCCAGCAGCTTTCGTGGGGGTTCCCATGAGCAGTTCTTC. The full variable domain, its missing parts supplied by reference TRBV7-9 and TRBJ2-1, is DTGVSQNPRHKITKRGQNVTFRCDPISEHNRLYWYRQTLGQGPEFLTYFQNEAQLEKSRLLSDRFSAERPKGSFSTLEIQRTEQGDSAMYLCASSFRGGSHEQFFGPGTRLTVL.

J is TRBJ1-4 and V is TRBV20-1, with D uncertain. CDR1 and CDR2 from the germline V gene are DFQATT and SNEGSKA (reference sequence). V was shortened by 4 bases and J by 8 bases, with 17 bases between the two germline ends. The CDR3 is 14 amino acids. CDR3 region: CSAMDQVEYEKLFF. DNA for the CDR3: TGCAGTGCTATGGATCAGGTCGAGTACGAAAAACTGTTTTTT.

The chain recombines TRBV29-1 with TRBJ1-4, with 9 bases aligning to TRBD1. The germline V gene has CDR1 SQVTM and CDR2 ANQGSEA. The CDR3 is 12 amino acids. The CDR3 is CTVQGADEKLFF. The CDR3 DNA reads TGCACCGTACAGGGGGCGGATGAAAAACTGTTTTTT. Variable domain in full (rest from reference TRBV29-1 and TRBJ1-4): SAVISQKPSRDICQRGTSLTIQCQVDSQVTMMFWYRQQPGQSLTLIATANQGSEATYESGFVIDKFPISRPNLTFSTLTVSNMSPEDSSIYLCTVQGADEKLFFGSGTQLSVL.

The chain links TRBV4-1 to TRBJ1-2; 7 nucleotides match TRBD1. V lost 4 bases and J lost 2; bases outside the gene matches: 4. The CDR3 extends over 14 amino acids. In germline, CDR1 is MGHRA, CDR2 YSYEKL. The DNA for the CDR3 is TGCGCCAGCAGCCCAATGACAGGGAACTATGGCTACACCTTC. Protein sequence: CASSPMTGNYGYTF.

CDR3 amino acids: CASSILAPSGNTIYF. For the CDR3, the DNA is TGTGCCAGTAGTATCCTGGCCCCCTCTGGAAACACCATATATTTT. The chain uses TRBV19 and TRBJ1-3; D is unresolved. This CDR3 spans 15 amino acids. Germline V gene data show CDR1 as LNHDA and CDR2 as SQIVND (reference sequence). The V end was cut by 3 bases, the J end by 0 bases, with 9 bases between.

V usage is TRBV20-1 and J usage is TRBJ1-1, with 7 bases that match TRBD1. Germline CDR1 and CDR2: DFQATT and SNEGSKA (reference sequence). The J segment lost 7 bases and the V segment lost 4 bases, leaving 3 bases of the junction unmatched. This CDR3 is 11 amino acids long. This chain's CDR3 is CSATDRVEAFF. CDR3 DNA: TGCAGTGCTACCGACAGGGTTGAAGCTTTCTTT.

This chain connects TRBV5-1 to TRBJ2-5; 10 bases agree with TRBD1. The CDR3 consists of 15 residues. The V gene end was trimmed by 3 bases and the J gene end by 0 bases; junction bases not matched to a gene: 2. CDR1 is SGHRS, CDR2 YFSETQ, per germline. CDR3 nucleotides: TGCGCCAGCAGCTCCGGGACAGGGGACCAAGAGACCCAGTACTTC. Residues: CASSSGTGDQETQYF.

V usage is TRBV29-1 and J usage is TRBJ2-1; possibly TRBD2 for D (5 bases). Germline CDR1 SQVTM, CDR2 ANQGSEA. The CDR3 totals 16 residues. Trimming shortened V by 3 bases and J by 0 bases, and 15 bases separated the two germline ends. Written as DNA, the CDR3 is TGCAGCGTTGAGAGAGGGCCCTCATCCTCCTACAATGAGCAGTTCTTC. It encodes CSVERGPSSSYNEQFF.

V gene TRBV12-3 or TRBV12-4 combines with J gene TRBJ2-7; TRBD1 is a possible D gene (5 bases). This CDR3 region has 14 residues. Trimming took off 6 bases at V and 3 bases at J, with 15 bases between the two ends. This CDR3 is CASRRTGADYEQYF. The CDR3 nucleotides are TGTGCCAGCAGGCGTACAGGCGCCGACTACGAGCAGTACTTC.

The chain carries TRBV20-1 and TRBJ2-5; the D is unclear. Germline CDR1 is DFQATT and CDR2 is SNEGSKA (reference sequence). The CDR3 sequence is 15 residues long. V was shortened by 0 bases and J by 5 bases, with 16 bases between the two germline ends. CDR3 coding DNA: TGCAGTGCTAGAGATATTCGGGCGGCAGCGGAGACCCAGTACTTC. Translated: CSARDIRAAAETQYF.

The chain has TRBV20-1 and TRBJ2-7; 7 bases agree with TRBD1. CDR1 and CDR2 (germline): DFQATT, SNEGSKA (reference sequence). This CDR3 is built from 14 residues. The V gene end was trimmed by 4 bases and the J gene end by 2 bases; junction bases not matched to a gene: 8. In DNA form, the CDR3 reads TGCAGTGCTACACACGGGACAGACGCCTACGAGCAGTACTTC. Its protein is CSATHGTDAYEQYF.

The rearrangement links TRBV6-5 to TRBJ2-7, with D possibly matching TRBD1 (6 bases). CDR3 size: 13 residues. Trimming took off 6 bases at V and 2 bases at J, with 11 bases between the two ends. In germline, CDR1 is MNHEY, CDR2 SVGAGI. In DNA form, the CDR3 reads TGTGCCAGCAGACCGGGACACACCTACGAGCAGTACTTC. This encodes CASRPGHTYEQYF.

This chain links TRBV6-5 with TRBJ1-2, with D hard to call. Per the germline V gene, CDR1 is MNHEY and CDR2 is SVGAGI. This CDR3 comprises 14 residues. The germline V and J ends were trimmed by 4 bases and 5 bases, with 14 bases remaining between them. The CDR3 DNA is TGTGCCAGCAGTTCCGAGGGCGGTGGGTATGGCTACACCTTC. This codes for CASSSEGGGYGYTF.

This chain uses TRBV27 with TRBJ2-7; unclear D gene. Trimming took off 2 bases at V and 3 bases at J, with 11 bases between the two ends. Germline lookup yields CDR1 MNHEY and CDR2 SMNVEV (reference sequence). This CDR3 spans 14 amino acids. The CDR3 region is CASSLGGRGYEQYF. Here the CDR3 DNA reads TGTGCCAGCAGTTTAGGCGGACGCGGCTACGAGCAGTACTTC.

The CDR3 region has the DNA TGCAGCGTTGGCCGAGACAGGGGGGACGAGCAGTACTTC. It translates to CSVGRDRGDEQYF. This sequence joins TRBV29-1 and TRBJ2-7, with 9 bases fitting TRBD1. Germline V CDR1 and CDR2: SQVTM, ANQGSEA. The V gene end was trimmed by 4 bases and the J gene end by 5 bases; junction bases not matched to a gene: 6. The CDR3 has 13 residues.

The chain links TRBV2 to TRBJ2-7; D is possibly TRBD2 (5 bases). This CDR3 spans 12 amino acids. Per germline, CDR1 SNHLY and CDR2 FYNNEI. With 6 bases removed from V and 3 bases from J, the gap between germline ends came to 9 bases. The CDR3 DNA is TGTGCCAGCAGCCCCAGCGGCTACGAGCAGTACTTC. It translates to CASSPSGYEQYF.